Sequencing of this T cell receptor (beta chain) was carried out in a study of blood T cells in healthy people across ages (dated by TCRdb to 2014 to 2015). Regarding the study in general: In model experiments, template switching captured about one uniquely barcoded TCR beta cDNA molecule for every two T cells. Age-related changes in TCR beta repertoire diversity were measured in the study by deep sequencing normalized with unique cDNA molecular identifiers. The donors were split into four age groups: young (average 16 years), middle-aged (roughly 39), aged (more than 60) and long-lived (approximately 80). To avoid experimental bias, donors of different ages were distributed randomly across sequencing lanes. The study analyzed two additional independent replicas of 1 million unique cDNA reads from the same blood draw for two donors, one aged 18 to 29 and one aged 80 or older.

This clonotype has more than one count but fewer than ten. No antigen is known for it. Base qualities are missing; no much larger clone stands one base away. The library was prepared using 5' RACE. The data were produced on an Illumina HiSeq 2500. The second PCR ran for about 7 to 11 cycles and used a J-beta primer mix along with a sample-barcoded 5' primer. Each TCR beta cDNA molecule received a unique molecular identifier from a template-switch 5' adaptor carrying 12 random nucleotides. Each sample yielded at least 2.5 million CDR3-containing paired-end reads. First-strand cDNA was synthesized from all RNA with the Mint cDNA synthesis kit, primed by a TRBC-specific oligonucleotide. After uracil-DNA glycosylase treatment, a first 18-cycle PCR used universal primers M1SS and BC2_uni_R on all cDNA. For the original study's pipeline: Normalization of each sample was performed by random selection of 1 million high-quality reads, each carrying a distinct molecular identifier. Reads sharing molecular identifiers were discarded rather than binned into consensus sequences. MiTCR, with a Q25 quality threshold and the strictest error-elimination algorithm, was used for CDR3 identification, clonotype clustering and error correction. Lower-bound total TCR beta diversity was estimated with a nonparametric unseen species model using Euler transformation. TCRdb reran the public reads through fastp at Q25 and MiXCR, keeping productive beta chains. One record per CDR3 amino acid sequence lists the most common genes and DNA. TCRdb's processing, not the authors' own work, is the source of the V and J calls. The sample yields about 1.1 million distinct CDR3 sequences; more than 30% were counted once. In total, the top ten clones hold roughly 13% of the sample.

The study at large found these results: Total diversity estimates from one million sequenced T cells were considered lower bounds and underestimates. The percentage of naive T cells measured by flow cytometry correlated strongly with observed TCR beta diversity. Compared with the aged group, the long-lived group had more naive CD4+ T cells, fewer expanded clones and increased TCR diversity, suggesting age selection. Because the CMV infection status of the donors was unknown, age-related changes in expanded clonotypes may potentially have been confounded. Bulk unsorted PBMC profiling prevented conclusive comparison of naive and antigen-experienced compartments. Observed TCR beta diversity per million T cells fell roughly linearly with age, and a significant reduction was already apparent by age around 40.

Donors were under 40 systemically healthy Caucasian individuals from Russia aged 6 to 90 years. Each donor gave approximately 9.3 milliliters of peripheral blood, collected into EDTA-treated Vacutainer tubes. PBMCs were isolated by Ficoll-Paque density-gradient centrifugation, with at least 6.5 million obtained per sample. Trizol reagent was used to extract total RNA from PBMCs, with at least 5 micrograms per sample. Naive CD45RAhigh/CD27high T cell percentages were measured by flow cytometry on a PBMC aliquot from every donor. The clonotype comes from a man between 18 and 35 years old in good health. Material: blood.

The DNA reads as follows: TGCAGCGTTACCCACGGGACAATTTATGGCTACACCTTC. This encodes CSVTHGTIYGYTF. Recombination linked TRBV29-1 to TRBJ1-2, with TRBD1 as a weak D call on 6 bases. The CDR3 covers 13 residues, taking in both the cysteine and the phenylalanine. Only CDR3 DNA remains: 39 bases, in frame from the first base. In the germline V gene, CDR1 corresponds to SQVTM and CDR2 to ANQGSEA. Cut back by 5 bases and 5 bases, the V and J ends lie 15 bases apart.